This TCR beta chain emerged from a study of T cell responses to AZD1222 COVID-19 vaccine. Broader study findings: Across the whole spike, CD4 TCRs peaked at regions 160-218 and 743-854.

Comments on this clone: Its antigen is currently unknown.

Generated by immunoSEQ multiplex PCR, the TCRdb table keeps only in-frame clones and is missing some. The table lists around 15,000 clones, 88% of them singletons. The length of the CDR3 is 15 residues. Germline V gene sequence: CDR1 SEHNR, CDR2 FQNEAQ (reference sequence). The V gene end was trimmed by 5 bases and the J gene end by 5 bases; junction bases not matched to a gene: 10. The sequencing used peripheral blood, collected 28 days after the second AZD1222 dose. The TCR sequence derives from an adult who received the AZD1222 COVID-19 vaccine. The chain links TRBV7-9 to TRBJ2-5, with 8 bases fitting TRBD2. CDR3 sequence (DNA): TGTGCCAGCAGCCCGCAAACCGGGAGGGTGGAGACCCAGTACTTC. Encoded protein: CASSPQTGRVETQYF.